These 4 T cell receptor beta chains came from one sample sequenced in a study of cytomegalovirus exposure and HLA in healthy donors. PCR was performed using 60 Vbeta and 13 Jbeta primers. Clones were sequenced by immunoSEQ multiplex PCR, and TCRdb holds only the in-frame ones, with some missing. This repertoire includes about 130,000 clones. The sequenced sample consisted of PBMCs. The receptors stem from a man between 18 and 29 years old in good health and CMV-seronegative.

The chain combines TRBV19 with TRBJ2-1; 12 nucleotides align to TRBD2. The CDR3 is 19 amino acids. The germline gives CDR1 LNHDA, CDR2 SQIVND (reference sequence). V lost 3 bases to trimming and J lost 7 bases; unmatched junction nucleotides: 16. The CDR3 reads CASSIAYGLAGRAENEQFF. Written as DNA, the CDR3 is TGTGCCAGTAGTATCGCGTACGGACTAGCGGGAAGGGCTGAGAATGAGCAGTTCTTC.

The chain combines TRBV5-1 with TRBJ1-2; TRBD1 might be the D (6 bases). Germline assignment: CDR1 SGHRS and CDR2 YFSETQ. This CDR3 is 14 amino acids long. The V end lost 6 bases, the J end lost 6 bases, and 18 bases lay between the germline ends. CDR3 sequence: CASKRSTGSDGYTF. DNA of the CDR3: TGCGCCAGCAAAAGATCTACAGGGTCAGATGGCTACACCTTC. The full variable domain, rest sourced from reference TRBV5-1 and TRBJ1-2, is KAGVTQTPRYLIKTRGQQVTLSCSPISGHRSVSWYQQTPGQGLQFLFEYFSETQRNKGNFPGRFSGRQFSNSRSEMNVSTLELGDSALYLCASKRSTGSDGYTFGSGTRLTVV.

V is TRBV5-1 and J is TRBJ1-5, with 8 nucleotides matching TRBD1. V shed 7 bases and J 4 bases; nucleotides not matched to a gene: 7. Germline V CDR1 and CDR2: SGHRS, YFSETQ. CDR3 length: 14 residues. The CDR3 DNA reads TGCGCCAGCGGGACCAGGGGGCGAAATCAGCCCCAGCATTTT. Translation gives CASGTRGRNQPQHF.

The genes are TRBV28 and TRBJ2-5; D may be TRBD2 (6 bases). CDR1 and CDR2 from the germline V gene are MDHEN and SYDVKM. The CDR3 spans 15 residues. V was trimmed by 9 bases and J by 4 bases, leaving 21 bases between them. CDR3 sequence: CASLTPDGGRETQYF. The CDR3 DNA is TGTGCCAGTCTGACTCCGGACGGGGGACGAGAGACCCAGTACTTC.